Each of the 32 T cell receptor beta chains below was sequenced from the same sample in a study of blood T cells in healthy people across ages. Alongside a J-beta primer mix, a sample-barcoded 5' primer served in a second PCR lasting roughly 7 to 11 cycles. TCRdb re-derived calls from the 5' RACE reads in MiXCR, one entry per CDR3 protein. In the table there are approximately 800,000 distinct CDR3 sequences, around 25% of which are singletons. This sample was also put to use in a study of T cells of mothers and their children.

The source material was blood. Receptors were obtained from a boy between 10 and 17 years old in good health.

The rearrangement links TRBV12-3 or TRBV12-4 to TRBJ2-7; 10 bases fit TRBD1. This CDR3 contains 16 residues. V shed 4 bases, J shed 5 bases, and the junction held 11 bases outside the gene matches. The CDR3 DNA reads as TGTGCCAGCAGTTCCCCCGGGACAGGGGTTTTCGACGAGCAGTACTTC. Translating it yields CASSSPGTGVFDEQYF.

J is TRBJ2-1 and V is TRBV25-1; 9 bases agree with TRBD1. Germline loops: CDR1 MGHDK, CDR2 SYGVNS. Trimming took 8 bases from V and 8 from J; bases not matched to a gene: 13. The CDR3 spans 15 residues. In nucleotides, the CDR3 is TGTGCCAGCGAGGGGGGACAGGGCCCCCTCTATGAGCAGTTCTTC. Encoded protein: CASEGGQGPLYEQFF.

There are a few counts of this clonotype. The CDR3 here is CASSLEATSGGGEQFF. The CDR3 nucleotides read TGTGCCAGCAGCTTAGAGGCGACTAGCGGGGGGGGTGAGCAGTTCTTC. The rearrangement uses TRBV7-2 and TRBJ2-1, with 14 bases aligning to TRBD2. The CDR3 covers 16 residues. The V gene end was trimmed by 1 base and the J gene end by 9 bases; junction bases not matched to a gene: 5. Germline CDR1 reads SGHTA; CDR2 reads FQGNSA.

This clonotype was counted between two and nine times. The V gene is TRBV20-1, the J gene TRBJ2-3; 10 bases fit TRBD2. The CDR3 runs to 21 residues. The J segment lost 2 bases and the V segment lost 5 bases, leaving 25 bases of the junction unmatched. Germline CDR1 is DFQATT and CDR2 is SNEGSKA (reference sequence). CDR3 nucleotides: TGCAGTGCTGTGCCCTTCATTTGGGCTAGCGGGAGCGGGGGCCACACAGATACGCAGTATTTT. Encoded protein: CSAVPFIWASGSGGHTDTQYF.

The genes are TRBV11-2 and TRBJ2-3; 8 bases agree with TRBD1. CDR1 and CDR2 (germline): SGHAT, FQNNGV. The trim removed 5 bases at V and 3 bases at J, leaving 10 bases unmatched. The CDR3 extends over 16 amino acids. The DNA of the CDR3 is TGTGCCAGCAGCACCCCGACAGGGGTACTAACAGATACGCAGTATTTT. Residues: CASSTPTGVLTDTQYF.

The table lists this clonotype with a few counts. The CDR3 bases are TGTGCCAGCAGCGTAGCCAGGGTGAACACTGAAGCTTTCTTT. Its translation is CASSVARVNTEAFF. The chain recombines TRBV9 with TRBJ1-1; maybe TRBD1 (5 bases). The V gene's germline CDR1 is SGDLS and CDR2 YYNGEE. There are 14 residues in the CDR3. Trimming shortened V by 0 bases and J by 0 bases, and 6 bases separated the two germline ends.

The chain couples TRBV10-3 to TRBJ1-1; TRBD1 might be the D (6 bases). V lost 6 bases and J lost 1, with 12 bases in between. Germline CDR1 and CDR2: ENHRY and SYGVKD. The CDR3 spans 14 residues. The CDR3 here is CAISRQDPNTEAFF. CDR3 coding DNA: TGTGCCATCAGCCGACAGGATCCGAACACTGAAGCTTTCTTT.

This clonotype turned up a few times. V and J are TRBV12-3 or TRBV12-4 and TRBJ1-1; D is ambiguous. CDR3 size: 12 residues. Trimming shortened V by 6 bases and J by 5 bases, and 10 bases separated the two germline ends. This CDR3 is CASRVLETEAFF. CDR3 DNA sequence: TGTGCCAGCAGAGTACTCGAAACTGAAGCTTTCTTT.

V gene TRBV29-1 combines with J gene TRBJ2-7, with TRBD1 identical over 10 bases. Gene TRBJ2-1 matches the end of the DNA better, so the J call may be wrong. Germline V gene data show CDR1 as SQVTM and CDR2 as ANQGSEA. The CDR3 consists of 12 residues. The chain's CDR3 is CSARTGGNEQFF. DNA for the CDR3: TGCAGCGCCCGGACAGGGGGGAATGAGCAGTTCTTC.

The chain links TRBV15 to TRBJ1-1, with D unresolved. The ends were cut back, 0 bases at V and 5 bases at J, with 10 bases in the middle. In germline, CDR1 is LNHNV, CDR2 YYDKDF (reference sequence). This CDR3 has 14 residues. CDR3 sequence (DNA): TGTGCCACCAGCAGAGATTCCGGTCGGACTGAAGCTTTCTTT. As protein: CATSRDSGRTEAFF.

The CDR3 DNA follows: TGTGCCAGCAGCTTAGGCCTGGGAAGAGCCCCCTACAATGAGCAGTTCTTC. Translation gives CASSLGLGRAPYNEQFF. This chain links TRBV13 with TRBJ2-1, with D uncertain. V lost 0 bases, J lost 2 bases, and 14 bases lay in between. The CDR3 extends over 17 amino acids. The germline CDR1 and CDR2 sequences are PRHDT and FYEKMQ (reference sequence).

The V and J genes are TRBV20-1 and TRBJ2-7; D is undetermined. This CDR3 spans 13 amino acids. Germline V gene lookup returns CDR1 DFQATT and CDR2 SNEGSKA (reference sequence). V lost 8 bases, J lost 0 bases, and 14 bases lay in between. The CDR3 DNA reads TGCAGTTCCTACTTCCAGAGCTCCTACGAGCAGTACTTC. Translated: CSSYFQSSYEQYF.

V usage is TRBV27 and J usage is TRBJ2-1; D is uncertain. V lost 3 bases to trimming and J lost 4 bases, with 10 bases between them. This CDR3 has 14 residues. Germline assignment: CDR1 MNHEY and CDR2 SMNVEV (reference sequence). The CDR3 reads CASSLRRLYNEQFF. The CDR3 DNA reads TGTGCCAGCAGTTTGAGACGGCTGTACAATGAGCAGTTCTTC.

The J gene is TRBJ2-5, the V gene TRBV28; tentatively, D is TRBD1 or TRBD2 (5 bases each). Trimming took 1 base from V and 4 from J, leaving 10 bases between them. Per germline, CDR1 MDHEN and CDR2 SYDVKM. This CDR3 has 14 amino acids. CDR3 protein: CASSLLGVRETQYF. CDR3 bases: TGTGCCAGCAGTTTATTGGGGGTGAGAGAGACCCAGTACTTC.

The J gene is TRBJ2-7, the V gene TRBV19; 7 nucleotides line up with TRBD1. With 8 bases clipped from V and 1 base from J, the junction kept 11 bases outside the gene matches. Germline CDR1 reads LNHDA; CDR2 reads SQIVND (reference sequence). This CDR3 comprises 15 residues. The CDR3 DNA sequence: TGTGCCAGTTCTGCACCGACAGGGTCTTCCTACGAGCAGTACTTC. Translated: CASSAPTGSSYEQYF.

The chain carries TRBV6-5 and TRBJ1-2; possible D gene TRBD1, 6 bases. The CDR3 extends over 15 amino acids. The ends were cut back, 5 bases at V and 2 bases at J, with 15 bases in the middle. CDR1 is MNHEY, CDR2 SVGAGI, per germline. CDR3 sequence (DNA): TGTGCCAGCAGTCCCCCGGTAGGGGGAAACTATGGCTACACCTTC. It specifies CASSPPVGGNYGYTF.

V usage is TRBV7-3 and J usage is TRBJ2-5; 8 bases match TRBD2. V gave up 3 bases and J gave up 3 bases; unmatched junction bases: 6. This CDR3 has 15 residues. Germline V gene sequence: CDR1 SGHTA, CDR2 FQGTGA. The CDR3 is CASSFYGGDKETQYF. CDR3 nucleotide sequence: TGTGCCAGCAGCTTCTACGGGGGGGATAAAGAGACCCAGTACTTC.

This clonotype was recorded only once. J is TRBJ2-1 and V is TRBV5-1; possibly TRBD1 or TRBD2 for D (5 bases each). Trimming cost V 2 bases and J 5 bases, with 14 bases left between them. The length of the CDR3 is 15 residues. From germline, CDR1 is SGHRS and CDR2 YFSETQ. CDR3 amino acids: CASSFGASSNNEQFF. As DNA, the CDR3 is TGCGCCAGCAGCTTCGGGGCTAGCAGCAACAATGAGCAGTTCTTC.

This clonotype has more than one count but fewer than ten. The genes are TRBV14 and TRBJ1-3; D gene unclear. CDR3 length: 14 amino acids. Trimming left V 3 bases short and J 0 bases short, with 6 bases between. Germline loops: CDR1 SGHDN, CDR2 FVKESK. CDR3 loop: CASSQPLSGNTIYF. Written as DNA, the CDR3 is TGTGCCAGCAGCCAGCCTCTCTCTGGAAACACCATATATTTT.

This chain connects TRBV6-2 or TRBV6-3 to TRBJ2-1; 8 nucleotides match TRBD2. The CDR3 consists of 14 residues. V was clipped by 1 base and J by 4 bases; unmatched bases: 0. The germline V gene has CDR1 MNHEY and CDR2 SVGEGT. The CDR3 DNA reads as TGTGCCAGCAGTTACTTAGCGGGATACAATGAGCAGTTCTTC. As protein: CASSYLAGYNEQFF.

This rearrangement joins TRBV9 to TRBJ1-1; no clear D gene. V shed 4 bases and J shed 4 bases, with 17 bases lying between them. The CDR3 is 15 residues long. CDR1 is SGDLS and CDR2 is YYNGEE in the germline V gene. CDR3 protein: CASSLHGRGTTEAFF. The CDR3 DNA sequence: TGTGCCAGCAGCCTTCATGGACGGGGAACCACTGAAGCTTTCTTT.

This clonotype was seen more than once but under ten times. V and J are TRBV28 and TRBJ2-5; D gene ambiguous. The DNA end lines up better with TRBJ2-7; the J call may be wrong. Germline V CDR1 and CDR2: MDHEN, SYDVKM. The CDR3 consists of 12 residues. The CDR3, as DNA: TGTGCCAGCAGATCCGGGTTACTCGAGCAGTACTTC. It translates to CASRSGLLEQYF.

This clonotype was counted only a few times. The rearrangement uses TRBV4-2 and TRBJ2-5, with D unresolved. In germline, CDR1 is LGHNA, CDR2 YNFKEQ. V dropped 4 bases and J dropped 1 base, with 7 bases sitting between them. The CDR3 contains 13 residues. CDR3 nucleotide sequence: TGTGCCAGCAGCCGAGAACTCCAAGAGACCCAGTACTTC. Protein product: CASSRELQETQYF.

The chain joins TRBV7-3 to TRBJ2-5; tentative D call: TRBD2 (6 bases). Near its end, the DNA agrees better with TRBJ2-7, so the J call may be wrong. Germline loops: CDR1 SGHTA, CDR2 FQGTGA. The CDR3 loop spans 13 amino acids. CDR3 amino acids: CASSTGLQNEQYF. DNA for the CDR3: TGTGCCAGCAGCACCGGACTACAGAACGAGCAGTACTTC.

This CDR3 is CASSSLDLITTDTQYF. The CDR3, as DNA: TGTGCCAGCAGTTCCCTGGACCTTATTACCACAGATACGCAGTATTTT. The chain carries TRBV28 and TRBJ2-3; unclear D gene. Germline V gives CDR1 MDHEN, CDR2 SYDVKM. CDR3 length: 16 residues. V was trimmed by 4 bases and J by 2 bases, leaving 16 bases between them.

This chain uses TRBV7-9 with TRBJ1-2; D perhaps matches TRBD1 (6 bases). The V gene's germline CDR1 is SEHNR and CDR2 FQNEAQ (reference sequence). This CDR3 spans 16 amino acids. The V gene lost 2 bases and the J gene lost 0 bases, with 13 bases spanning the gap. The CDR3 coding sequence is TGTGCCAGCAGCTTACTCCCAGGGACAACTAACTATGGCTACACCTTC. This gives the protein CASSLLPGTTNYGYTF.

J is TRBJ2-1 and V is TRBV12-3 or TRBV12-4, with 7 bases fitting TRBD2. The V gene end was trimmed by 7 bases and the J gene end by 4 bases; junction bases not matched to a gene: 10. This CDR3 region has 15 residues. DNA for the CDR3: TGTGCCAGCACCCAACAGGTGGGGGGGTACAATGAGCAGTTCTTC. It translates to CASTQQVGGYNEQFF.

This chain uses TRBV5-1 with TRBJ2-5; 10 nucleotides line up with TRBD2. This CDR3 contains 16 residues. The ends lost 4 bases at V and 2 bases at J; junction bases unmatched: 8. Germline-derived CDR1 and CDR2 are SGHRS and YFSETQ. CDR3 in amino acids: CASSKLAGTTQETQYF. CDR3 nucleotides: TGCGCCAGCAGCAAACTAGCGGGAACCACACAAGAGACCCAGTACTTC.

In its sample, this clonotype was seen a few times. The CDR3 DNA reads TGCGCCAGCAGCCAAGATCTCTATCGGGGAGCCTACGAGCAGTACTTC. It yields the protein CASSQDLYRGAYEQYF. J is TRBJ2-7 and V is TRBV4-3; a weak D match, TRBD2 (5 bases). The CDR3 sequence is 16 residues long. Looked up from germline, CDR1 is LGHNA and CDR2 is YSLEER. The ends were cut back, 0 bases at V and 2 bases at J, with 14 bases in the middle.

In this sample, this clonotype turned up a few times. The chain uses TRBV28 and TRBJ2-2; D perhaps matches TRBD2 (7 bases). Per the germline V gene, CDR1 is MDHEN and CDR2 is SYDVKM. Trimming shortened V by 7 bases and J by 1 base, and 10 bases separated the two germline ends. The CDR3 spans 14 residues. CDR3 DNA: TGTGCCAGCAAGGGGGGGCAGAACACCGGGGAGCTGTTTTTT. The encoded protein is CASKGGQNTGELFF.

The table lists this clonotype with a few counts. The gene calls are TRBV4-3 and TRBJ2-5; TRBD1 agrees at 9 bases. Germline V gene lookup returns CDR1 LGHNA and CDR2 YSLEER. V lost 1 base, J lost 5 bases, and 5 bases stayed unmatched. The CDR3 has 15 amino acids. The CDR3, as DNA: TGCGCCAGCAGCCAAGTTGACAGGGGGTCGGAGACCCAGTACTTC. It codes for CASSQVDRGSETQYF.

In its sample, this clonotype was seen a few times. The chain carries TRBV12-3 or TRBV12-4 and TRBJ2-6; weak D call: TRBD1 (6 bases). Trimming took off 6 bases at V and 0 bases at J, with 18 bases between the two ends. The CDR3 length is 18 residues. CDR3 in amino acids: CASSRGQPLPSGANVLTF. CDR3 DNA: TGTGCCAGCAGCCGTGGACAGCCCCTCCCCTCTGGGGCCAACGTCCTGACTTTC.